This T cell receptor (beta chain) was recorded in a study of T cells after yellow fever vaccination. Study-wide findings and caveats: Contaminating bulk clonotypes could be abundant in FACS-sorted repertoires. On re-exposure, the response was weaker but peaked faster, at day 5 versus 15.

In making TCR cDNA, 5'RACE template switching added a universal primer site and UMIs to it. TCRdb reprocessed the 5' RACE reads via MiXCR and lists one record per CDR3 protein. The data hold 450,000 to 650,000 distinct CDR3 sequences, with roughly a fifth observed a single time. The CDR3 length is 18 residues. V lost 5 bases, J lost 4 bases, and 26 bases lay in between. The germline V gene has CDR1 SGHAT and CDR2 FQDESV (reference sequence). About this clonotype: Its matching antigen is unknown.

The sequencing here drew on PBMCs, taken around 3 weeks after the first yellow fever vaccination. The chain couples TRBV11-1 to TRBJ2-5; weak D call: TRBD2 (7 bases). The sequence was collected from a man aged 18 to 29 who received the YFV17D yellow fever vaccine. The CDR3 coding sequence is TGTGCCAGCAGCCCCCCGAGGGGGTTAGCGGGCCGTGGAGAGACCCAGTACTTC. It yields the protein CASSPPRGLAGRGETQYF. Combining the CDR3 with reference TRBV11-1 and TRBJ2-5 gives the whole variable domain EAEVAQSPRYKITEKSQAVAFWCDPISGHATLYWYRQILGQGPELLVQFQDESVVDDSQLPKDRFSAERLKGVDSTLKIQPAELGDSAMYLCASSPPRGLAGRGETQYFGPGTRLLVL.